A single sample gave rise to the 15 T cell receptor beta chains below, sequenced in a study of regulatory and conventional T cells in RAG deficiency. Method: immunoSEQ multiplex PCR; TCRdb's copy keeps in-frame clones and lacks some. The sample has some 30,000 clones; 89% are singletons. The sample was also linked to a second study, of regulatory T cells. That paper states: Primers: 52 TRBV forward and 13 TRBJ reverse.

The sequenced sample was CD8+ T cells sorted from blood. The receptors originated from a human donor in good health.

The chain links TRBV5-6 to TRBJ2-7; the D is unclear. CDR1 and CDR2 from the germline V gene are SGHDT and YYEEEE. V was trimmed by 2 bases and J by 3 bases, leaving 15 bases between them. The CDR3 totals 15 residues. The CDR3 nucleotides are TGTGCCAGCAGCTTCTCGAGGTTGAGTTACTACGAGCAGTACTTC. It translates to CASSFSRLSYYEQYF.

The rearrangement links TRBV11-2 to TRBJ2-3, with 9 positions matching TRBD2. Trimming at V came to 5 bases and at J to 3 bases, leaving 12 bases not matched to a gene. The length of the CDR3 is 17 residues. Germline CDR1 is SGHAT and CDR2 is FQNNGV. The CDR3 spells CASSHPTGGGATDTQYF. The CDR3 DNA reads as TGTGCCAGCAGCCATCCGACTGGCGGGGGGGCAACAGATACGCAGTATTTT.

This sequence joins TRBV11-2 and TRBJ2-2; 10 nucleotides align to TRBD1. V was pared by 8 bases and J by 6 bases, with 9 bases of the junction left unmatched. The CDR3 runs to 15 residues. The germline V gene has CDR1 SGHAT and CDR2 FQNNGV. CDR3 nucleotides: TGTGCCAGCCACCAGACAGGGGGCGACGCCGGGGAGCTGTTTTTT. It specifies CASHQTGGDAGELFF.

The CDR3, as DNA: TGCGCCAGCAGCTCAGCCACAGGGAACACTGAAGCTTTCTTT. Translation gives CASSSATGNTEAFF. This chain joins TRBV5-1 and TRBJ1-1, with a weak D call TRBD1 (5 bases). V was trimmed by 3 bases and J by 1 base, leaving 10 bases between them. Germline-derived CDR1 and CDR2 are SGHRS and YFSETQ. There are 14 residues in the CDR3.

The chain couples TRBV19 to TRBJ1-6; D gene uncertain. V lost 5 bases and J 7 bases, leaving 6 bases between the germline ends. The CDR3 is 12 amino acids. Germline lookup yields CDR1 LNHDA and CDR2 SQIVND (reference sequence). The CDR3: CASSPTNSPLHF. The DNA for the CDR3 is TGTGCCAGTAGTCCTACAAATTCACCCCTCCACTTT.

The V call is TRBV7-3, the J call TRBJ1-1; D is possibly TRBD1 (6 bases). From germline, CDR1 is SGHTA and CDR2 FQGTGA. The CDR3 totals 14 residues. V lost 5 bases to trimming and J lost 1 base, with 11 bases between them. The CDR3, as DNA: TGTGCCAGCAGCAGCAGGGGCCCGAACACTGAAGCTTTCTTT. Translation: CASSSRGPNTEAFF. Looking up the rest from reference TRBV7-3 and TRBJ1-1 gives the full variable domain: GAGVSQTPSNKVTEKGKYVELRCDPISGHTALYWYRQSLGQGPEFLIYFQGTGAADDSGLPNDRFFAVRPEGSVSTLKIQRTERGDSAVYLCASSSRGPNTEAFFGQGTRLTVV.

This clone was observed a single time. This chain uses TRBV5-6 with TRBJ1-2; D not certain. V dropped 0 bases and J dropped 3 bases, with 12 bases sitting between them. The CDR3 runs to 15 residues. In germline, CDR1 is SGHDT, CDR2 YYEEEE. CDR3 DNA sequence: TGTGCCAGCAGCTTGGCCGGCAGAATCTACTATGGCTACACCTTC. Translated, it gives CASSLAGRIYYGYTF.

The chain is built from TRBV30 and TRBJ1-3, with TRBD1 identical over 8 bases. V trimming: 5 bases; J trimming: 3 bases; junction bases outside the gene matches: 9. The germline V gene encodes CDR1 GTSNPN and CDR2 SVGIG (reference sequence). This CDR3 spans 15 amino acids. The CDR3 is CAWDRTGLGGNTIYF. CDR3 in DNA: TGTGCCTGGGACCGGACAGGGCTCGGTGGAAACACCATATATTTT.

V usage is TRBV11-2 and J usage is TRBJ2-1; no firm D call. Germline-derived CDR1 and CDR2 are SGHAT and FQNNGV. With 1 base removed from V and 6 bases from J, the gap between germline ends came to 10 bases. The CDR3 has 14 residues. In DNA, the CDR3 is TGTGCCAGCAGCTTAGGGGGTAGGGCCAATGAGCAGTTCTTC. Residues: CASSLGGRANEQFF. Together with reference TRBV11-2 and TRBJ2-1, the CDR3 gives the full variable domain: EAGVAQSPRYKIIEKRQSVAFWCNPISGHATLYWYQQILGQGPKLLIQFQNNGVVDDSQLPKDRFSAERLKGVDSTLKIQPAKLEDSAVYLCASSLGGRANEQFFGPGTRLTVL.

V is TRBV10-3 and J is TRBJ2-7; D remains unclear. From germline, CDR1 is ENHRY and CDR2 SYGVKD. V lost 4 bases and J 4 bases, leaving 8 bases between the germline ends. The CDR3 contains 12 residues. The CDR3: CAISAQRYEQYF. The CDR3 bases are TGTGCCATCAGTGCCCAAAGGTACGAGCAGTACTTC.

The chain employs TRBV27 and TRBJ2-7, with 8 bases that match TRBD1. J was trimmed by 3 bases and V by 8 bases; bases with no gene match: 6. The CDR3 spans 13 residues. The germline V gene has CDR1 MNHEY and CDR2 SMNVEV (reference sequence). In DNA form, the CDR3 reads TGTGCCAGCTCCTATGGACAGGGCTACGAGCAGTACTTC. Translating gives CASSYGQGYEQYF.

V usage is TRBV6-1 and J usage is TRBJ1-6; TRBD1 might be the D (5 bases). Trimming cost V 7 bases and J 6 bases, with 16 bases left between them. From germline, CDR1 is MNHNS and CDR2 SASEGT. The CDR3 is made up of 15 amino acids. The CDR3 spells CASTTSGGTNSPLHF. For the CDR3, the DNA is TGTGCCAGCACAACCTCGGGGGGAACTAATTCACCCCTCCACTTT.

A single count supports this clone. V and J are TRBV30 and TRBJ2-5; 7 nucleotides match TRBD2. There are 11 residues in the CDR3. CDR1 is GTSNPN, CDR2 SVGIG, per germline (reference sequence). Trimming cost V 6 bases and J 3 bases; bases outside gene matches: 1. This CDR3 reads CACGGEETQYF. The CDR3 coding sequence is TGTGCCTGTGGGGGGGAAGAGACCCAGTACTTC. Filled out from reference TRBV30 and TRBJ2-5, the complete variable domain reads SQTIHQWPATLVQPVGSPLSLECTVEGTSNPNLYWYRQAAGRGLQLLFYSVGIGQISSEVPQNLSASRPQDRQFILSSKKLLLSDSGFYLCACGGEETQYFGPGTRLLVL.

Here the CDR3 reads CASTAGIGSGYTF. The CDR3 DNA follows: TGTGCCAGTACGGCAGGGATCGGGAGTGGCTACACCTTC. The chain carries TRBV19 and TRBJ1-2, with D possibly being TRBD1 (5 bases). With 7 bases removed from V and 7 bases from J, the gap between germline ends came to 16 bases. The CDR3 is 13 amino acids. Germline V lookup: CDR1 LNHDA, CDR2 SQIVND (reference sequence).

V usage is TRBV5-1 and J usage is TRBJ2-3; D is possibly TRBD1 or TRBD2 (5 bases each). Germline V gene lookup returns CDR1 SGHRS and CDR2 YFSETQ. CDR3 length equals 15 residues. Trimming took off 0 bases at V and 1 base at J, with 9 bases between the two ends. CDR3 DNA sequence: TGCGCCAGCAGCTTGGTGGTGGGGGGCACAGATACGCAGTATTTT. It encodes CASSLVVGGTDTQYF.